Listed below are T cell receptor beta chains from one sample, sequenced in a study of spatial heterogeneity in lung cancer. TCRdb reanalysed the 5' RACE reads using MiXCR and keeps one entry per CDR3 protein. The sample yields tens of thousands of distinct CDR3 sequences, less than 11% seen once. The sample here was PBMCs, taken at follow-up. Every receptor here comes from a female donor with early-stage non-small cell lung cancer. CDR3s leave out the opening cysteine and the closing phenylalanine or tryptophan. Clone size, where shown, is once, few, many, or a class for clones that have expanded.

AIRPAGSNQPQH	many	TRBV10-3	TRBJ1-5
ASKQGGDEKLF	few	TRBV30	TRBJ1-4
ASSLGGAGAEAF	many	TRBV28	TRBJ1-1
ASSVLPGGANTGELF	.	TRBV7-2	TRBJ2-2
SAEWGPDTGELF	many	TRBV20-1	TRBJ2-2
AISDPWGTGQDGELF	.	TRBV10-3	TRBJ2-2
ASSPAGAEAF	once	TRBV18	TRBJ1-1
ASSQDSTGGSYNEQF	many	TRBV3-1	TRBJ2-1
ASSHPGQAVETQY	few	TRBV5-1	TRBJ2-5
ASSDLETQY	.	TRBV25-1	TRBJ2-5
ASSRRDMSNEKLF	few	TRBV5-5	TRBJ1-4
ASSLGAANTEAF	.	TRBV7-8	TRBJ1-1
ASSLPRERVRTEAF	.	TRBV28	TRBJ1-1
SVEGTTYGYT	.	TRBV29-1	TRBJ1-2